This entry is about one T cell receptor beta chain. This clonotype was observed a few times. Its cognate antigen has yet to be identified. Base qualities were left out, and no much larger clone turns up one base away. A case-control design nested within a healthcare worker cohort in London, UK, was used, with weekly nasopharyngeal swab PCR tests and blood sampling performed. Healthcare workers were recruited during the week of the UK lockdown, between 23 and 31 March 2020, and followed weekly for up to 16 weeks. The CDR3 contains 14 residues, cysteine and phenylalanine counted. The kept DNA is CDR3 alone, 42 bases in frame from the first base. The germline V gene specifies SGDLS as CDR1 and YYNGEE as CDR2. The germline ends are 13 bases apart after V is trimmed by 0 bases and J by 6 bases. The library came from 5' RACE. The data were produced on a NextSeq 500. To correct for sequencing error and PCR bias, the TCR library protocol tagged individual cDNA molecules with unique molecular identifiers. TCR alpha and beta chains were both sequenced, and the abundances of alpha and beta sequences in each sample were closely correlated with each other. The published analysis was carried out like this. V gene, J gene and CDR3 annotation of TCR sequences was performed with Decombinator V4. TCRs were defined as expanded if a significant change between any two time points was detected under a Poisson model with p below 0.0001. TCR abundances were normalised to the total number of TCRs sequenced per sample and expressed as counts per million. MAIT TCRs were defined by TRAV1-2 paired with TRAJ12, TRAJ20 or TRAJ33, and iNKT TCRs by TRAV10 paired with TRAJ18. VDJdb, accessed 1 November 2021, was searched for CMV, EBV and SARS-CoV-2 annotated TCRs, excluding TCRs annotated for multiple antigens. TCRdb took the public reads, trimmed them with fastp at Q25, ran MiXCR for clone calling and kept in-frame beta chains. Each entry merges the rows of one CDR3 protein and shows their most common DNA and genes. TCRdb's processing, not the authors', yielded these V and J calls. This sample is represented by about 82,000 distinct CDR3 sequences; approximately 13% of them were singletons. The leading ten clones occupy 4.5% to 7% of the sample.

The record originates from a study of early T cells in non-severe SARS-CoV-2 infection (dated by TCRdb to the early 2020s). For context, the study as a whole: Because TCR sequencing relied on bulk RNA taken from unsorted whole blood, pairing of alpha and beta chains was not possible. The research as a whole found: Matching against VDJdb was skewed toward anti-spike CD8 responses, likely underestimated virus-specific expansions, and missed private and CD4 specificities.

Sequencing used whole blood. The receptor was derived from an adult who was a healthcare worker with PCR-confirmed SARS-CoV-2 infection or an uninfected control (not recorded which). This chain joins TRBV9 to TRBJ2-7, with the D gene call left open. The encoded CDR3 is CASSVGKGSSEQYF. The nucleotides read TGTGCCAGCAGCGTAGGGAAGGGATCGAGCGAGCAGTACTTC.